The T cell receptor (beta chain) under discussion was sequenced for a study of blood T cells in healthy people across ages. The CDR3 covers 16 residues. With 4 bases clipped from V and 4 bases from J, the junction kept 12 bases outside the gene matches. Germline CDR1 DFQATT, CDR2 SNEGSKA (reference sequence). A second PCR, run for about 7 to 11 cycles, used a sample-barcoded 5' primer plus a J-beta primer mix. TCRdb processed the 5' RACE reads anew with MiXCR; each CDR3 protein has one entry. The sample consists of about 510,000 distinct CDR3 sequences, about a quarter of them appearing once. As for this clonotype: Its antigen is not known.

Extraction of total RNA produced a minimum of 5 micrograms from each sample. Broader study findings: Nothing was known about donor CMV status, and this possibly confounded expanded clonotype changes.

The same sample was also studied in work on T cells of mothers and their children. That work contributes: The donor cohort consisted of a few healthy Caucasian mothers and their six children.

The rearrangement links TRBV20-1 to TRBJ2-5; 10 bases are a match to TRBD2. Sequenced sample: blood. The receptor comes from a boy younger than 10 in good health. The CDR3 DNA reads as TGCAGTGCTACCCCAGTCAGACTAGCGGGCATAGAGACCCAGTACTTC. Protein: CSATPVRLAGIETQYF.